Listed below are T cell receptor beta chains from one sample, sequenced in a study of T cell repertoires in cytomegalovirus infection. No cognate antigen is known for these TCRs. TCRdb itself ran the reads through MiXCR, one entry per CDR3 protein. The sample carries some 500,000 distinct CDR3 sequences, 40% recorded once. Specimen: cultured PBMCs, collected from culture after CMV antigen stimulation. Receptor source: a human donor in good health (CMV status not recorded). Some clones in this sample may be carry-over from other donors' samples. Each CDR3 is given with its conserved first and last residue. D genes are given only for firm matches. Some rows mark clone size as missing; the rest say once, few, many or name a class of expanded clone.

cdr3_nt | cdr3_aa | j_call | clone_size | d_call | v_call
TGTGCCAGCAGCTTAGTTTCCCCGGGGGCCTACGAGCAGTACTTC | CASSLVSPGAYEQYF | TRBJ2-7 | few | - | TRBV7-2
TGTGCCAGCAGCTTAGGCTACGATCAGCCCCAGCATTTT | CASSLGYDQPQHF | TRBJ1-5 | - | - | TRBV7-8
TGCAGTGCTGGTGGGCAGTGGACCTACAATGAGCAGTTCTTC | CSAGGQWTYNEQFF | TRBJ2-1 | few | - | TRBV20-1
TGTGCCAGCAGGTCGACTAGCGGGGTAAAGTCTAGCACAGATACGCAGTATTTT | CASRSTSGVKSSTDTQYF | TRBJ2-3 | - | TRBD2 | TRBV7-2
TGTGCCAGCAGCCCTGGGGTCGGCTCCATGAACACTGAAGCTTTCTTT | CASSPGVGSMNTEAFF | TRBJ1-1 | - | - | TRBV7-2
TGTGCCAGCAGTTTTGGTCGCACTGAAGCTTTCTTT | CASSFGRTEAFF | TRBJ1-1 | - | - | TRBV12-3/TRBV12-4
TGTGCCAGCAGCTTAGGAGGGGGTCGTGACACTGAAGCTTTCTTT | CASSLGGGRDTEAFF | TRBJ1-1 | few | - | TRBV5-4
TGTGCCAGCAGTTGGGCTTCTAATGAAAAACTGTTTTTT | CASSWASNEKLFF | TRBJ1-4 | - | - | TRBV12-3/TRBV12-4
TGTGCCAGCAGCTGGTCCCGGGACATTCACGAGCAGTACTTC | CASSWSRDIHEQYF | TRBJ2-7 | - | - | TRBV7-2
TGTGCCACCTGGGACCGGGGGGGCTACAATGAGCAGTTCTTC | CATWDRGGYNEQFF | TRBJ2-1 | - | TRBD2 | TRBV7-2
TGTGCTAGTGGCTGGGGGGACACCGGGTTGGACGAGCAGTACTTC | CASGWGDTGLDEQYF | TRBJ2-7 | - | - | TRBV12-5
TGTGCCAGCAGCCCCTCAACTGGGCGCCGGTTAACGACCAATACGCAGTATTTT | CASSPSTGRRLTTNTQYF | TRBJ2-3 | many | - | TRBV7-9
TGTGCCAGCAGCTTGCAACAGTTTAATTCACCCCTCCACTTT | CASSLQQFNSPLHF | TRBJ1-6 | few | - | TRBV5-5
TGTGCCAGCAGCTCCACGGGAGGGGAAGAGACCCAGTACTTC | CASSSTGGEETQYF | TRBJ2-5 | many | TRBD2 | TRBV7-9
TGTGCCAGCAGTGACTCTCCTATTCAGTACTTC | CASSDSPIQYF | TRBJ2-4 | - | - | TRBV7-6
TGCGCCAGCAGCTCCCCCCTAGCGCATAGCTCCTACAATGAGCAGTTCTTC | CASSSPLAHSSYNEQFF | TRBJ2-1 | - | - | TRBV5-1
TGTGCCAGCAGTGGGGAGGACAGTACTGAAGCTTTCTTT | CASSGEDSTEAFF | TRBJ1-1 | - | - | TRBV6-4